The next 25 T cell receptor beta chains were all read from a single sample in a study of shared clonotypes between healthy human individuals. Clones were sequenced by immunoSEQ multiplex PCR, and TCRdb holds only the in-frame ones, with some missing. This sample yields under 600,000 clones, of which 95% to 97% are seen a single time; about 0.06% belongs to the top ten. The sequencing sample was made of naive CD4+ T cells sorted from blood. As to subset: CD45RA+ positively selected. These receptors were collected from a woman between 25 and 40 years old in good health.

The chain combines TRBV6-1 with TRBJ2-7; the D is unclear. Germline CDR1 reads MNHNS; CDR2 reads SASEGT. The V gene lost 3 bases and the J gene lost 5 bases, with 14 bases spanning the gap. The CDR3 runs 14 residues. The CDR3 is CASSDWRFPNEQYF. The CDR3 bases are TGTGCCAGCAGTGATTGGCGGTTCCCCAACGAGCAGTACTTC.

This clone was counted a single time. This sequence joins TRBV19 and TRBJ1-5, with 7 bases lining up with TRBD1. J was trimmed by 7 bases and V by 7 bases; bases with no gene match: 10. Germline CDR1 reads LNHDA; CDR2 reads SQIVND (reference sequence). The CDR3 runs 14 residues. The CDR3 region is CASTRGQFDQPQHF. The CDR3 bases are TGTGCCAGTACACGGGGACAGTTCGACCAGCCCCAGCATTTT.

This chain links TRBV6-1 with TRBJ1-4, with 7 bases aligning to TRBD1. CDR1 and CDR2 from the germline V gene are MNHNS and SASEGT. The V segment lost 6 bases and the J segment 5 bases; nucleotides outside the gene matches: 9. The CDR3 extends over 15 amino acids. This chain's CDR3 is CASRVRQGINEKLFF. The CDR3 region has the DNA TGTGCCAGCAGGGTCCGACAGGGAATCAATGAAAAACTGTTTTTT.

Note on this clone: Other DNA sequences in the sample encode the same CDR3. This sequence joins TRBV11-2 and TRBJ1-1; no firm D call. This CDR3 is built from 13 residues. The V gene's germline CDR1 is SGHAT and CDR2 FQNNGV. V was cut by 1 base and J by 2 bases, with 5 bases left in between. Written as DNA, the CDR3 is TGTGCCAGCAGCTTAGGGCTAAACACTGAAGCTTTCTTT. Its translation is CASSLGLNTEAFF.

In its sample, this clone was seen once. DNA of the CDR3: TGCGCCAGCAGTGAGTCGGGGCAGATAGCCAAAAACATTCAGTACTTC. Translation: CASSESGQIAKNIQYF. The chain has TRBV10-2 and TRBJ2-4; D is possibly TRBD1 (5 bases). V was trimmed by 0 bases and J by 0 bases, leaving 9 bases between them. The CDR3 runs 16 residues. Germline assignment: CDR1 WSHSY and CDR2 SAAADI.

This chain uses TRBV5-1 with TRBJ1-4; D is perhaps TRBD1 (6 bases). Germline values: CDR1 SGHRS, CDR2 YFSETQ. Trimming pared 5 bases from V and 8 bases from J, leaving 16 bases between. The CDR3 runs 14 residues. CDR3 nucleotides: TGCGCCAGCAGTTCTCAGGGGCGGGACGAAAAACTGTTTTTT. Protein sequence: CASSSQGRDEKLFF. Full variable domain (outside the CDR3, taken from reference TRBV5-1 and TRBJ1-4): KAGVTQTPRYLIKTRGQQVTLSCSPISGHRSVSWYQQTPGQGLQFLFEYFSETQRNKGNFPGRFSGRQFSNSRSEMNVSTLELGDSALYLCASSSQGRDEKLFFGSGTQLSVL.

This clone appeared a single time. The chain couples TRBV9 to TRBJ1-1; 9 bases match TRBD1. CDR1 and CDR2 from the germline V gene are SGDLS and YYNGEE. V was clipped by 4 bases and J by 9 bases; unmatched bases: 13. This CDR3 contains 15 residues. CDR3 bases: TGTGCCAGCAGCTTTCGCCGGGACAGGGACTCCAAAGCTTTCTTT. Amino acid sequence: CASSFRRDRDSKAFF. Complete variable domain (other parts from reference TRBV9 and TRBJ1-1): DSGVTQTPKHLITATGQRVTLRCSPRSGDLSVYWYQQSLDQGLQFLIQYYNGEERAKGNILERFSAQQFPDLHSELNLSSLELGDSALYFCASSFRRDRDSKAFFGQGTRLTVV.

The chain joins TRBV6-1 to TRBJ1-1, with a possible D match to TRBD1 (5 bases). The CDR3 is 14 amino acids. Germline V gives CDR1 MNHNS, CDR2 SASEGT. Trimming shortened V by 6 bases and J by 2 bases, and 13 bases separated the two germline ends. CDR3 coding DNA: TGTGCCAGCAGCGTGGCGACAGTTAACACTGAAGCTTTCTTT. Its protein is CASSVATVNTEAFF.

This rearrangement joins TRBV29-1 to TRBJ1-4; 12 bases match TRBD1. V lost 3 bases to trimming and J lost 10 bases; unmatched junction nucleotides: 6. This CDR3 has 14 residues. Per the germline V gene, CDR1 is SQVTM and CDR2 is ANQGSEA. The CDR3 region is CSVEGDRGRGKLFF. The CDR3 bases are TGCAGCGTTGAGGGGGACAGGGGGCGTGGAAAACTGTTTTTT.

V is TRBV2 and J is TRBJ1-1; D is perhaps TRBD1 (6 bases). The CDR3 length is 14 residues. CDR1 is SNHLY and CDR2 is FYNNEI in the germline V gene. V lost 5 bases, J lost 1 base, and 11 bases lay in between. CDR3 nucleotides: TGTGCCAGCAGTCCCGGGACATGGAACACTGAAGCTTTCTTT. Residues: CASSPGTWNTEAFF.

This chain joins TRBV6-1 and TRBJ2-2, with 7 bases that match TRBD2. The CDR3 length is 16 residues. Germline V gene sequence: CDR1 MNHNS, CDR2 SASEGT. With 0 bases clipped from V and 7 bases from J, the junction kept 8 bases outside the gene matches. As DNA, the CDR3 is TGTGCCAGCAGTGAAGCGCTTCGGGGGGTTCGCGGGGAGCTGTTTTTT. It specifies CASSEALRGVRGELFF.

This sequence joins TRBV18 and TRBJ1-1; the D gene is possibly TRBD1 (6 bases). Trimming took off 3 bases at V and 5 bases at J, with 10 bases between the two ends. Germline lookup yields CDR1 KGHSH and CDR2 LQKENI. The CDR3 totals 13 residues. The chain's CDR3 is CASSPDQGTEAFF. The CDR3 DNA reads TGTGCCAGCTCACCCGATCAGGGGACTGAAGCTTTCTTT.

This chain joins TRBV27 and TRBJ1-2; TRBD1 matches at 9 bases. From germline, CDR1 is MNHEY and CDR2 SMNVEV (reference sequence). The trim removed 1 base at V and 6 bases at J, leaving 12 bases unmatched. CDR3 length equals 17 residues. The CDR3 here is CASSLWRRGTGLNGYTF. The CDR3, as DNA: TGTGCCAGCAGTTTATGGCGTCGGGGGACAGGGTTAAATGGCTACACCTTC.

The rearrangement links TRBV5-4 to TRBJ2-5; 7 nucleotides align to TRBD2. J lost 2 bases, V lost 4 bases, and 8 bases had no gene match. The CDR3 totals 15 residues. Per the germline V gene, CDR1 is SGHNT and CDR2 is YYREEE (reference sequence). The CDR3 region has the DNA TGTGCCAGCAGCCTAAAACTAGCGTCGCAAGAGACCCAGTACTTC. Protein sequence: CASSLKLASQETQYF.

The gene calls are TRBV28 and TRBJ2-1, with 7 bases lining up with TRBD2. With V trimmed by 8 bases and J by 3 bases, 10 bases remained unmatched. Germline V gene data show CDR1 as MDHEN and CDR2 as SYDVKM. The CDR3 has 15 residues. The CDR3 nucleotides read TGTGCCAGCGCCGAGGGCGGGAGCTTCTACAATGAGCAGTTCTTC. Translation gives CASAEGGSFYNEQFF. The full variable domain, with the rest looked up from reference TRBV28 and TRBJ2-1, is DVKVTQSSRYLVKRTGEKVFLECVQDMDHENMFWYRQDPGLGLRLIYFSYDVKMKEKGDIPEGYSVSREKKERFSLILESASTNQTSMYLCASAEGGSFYNEQFFGPGTRLTVL.

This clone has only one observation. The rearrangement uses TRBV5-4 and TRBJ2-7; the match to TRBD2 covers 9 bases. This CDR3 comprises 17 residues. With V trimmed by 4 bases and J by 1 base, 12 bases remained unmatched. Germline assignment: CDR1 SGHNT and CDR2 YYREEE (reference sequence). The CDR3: CASSTGSLAGLSYEQYF. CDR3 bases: TGTGCCAGCAGCACAGGGAGTCTAGCGGGACTATCCTACGAGCAGTACTTC.

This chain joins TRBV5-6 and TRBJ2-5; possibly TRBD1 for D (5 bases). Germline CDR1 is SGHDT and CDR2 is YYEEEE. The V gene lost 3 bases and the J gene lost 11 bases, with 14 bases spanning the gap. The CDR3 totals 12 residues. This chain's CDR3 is CASSSGPAKQYF. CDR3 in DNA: TGTGCCAGCAGCTCAGGGCCAGCCAAGCAGTACTTC.

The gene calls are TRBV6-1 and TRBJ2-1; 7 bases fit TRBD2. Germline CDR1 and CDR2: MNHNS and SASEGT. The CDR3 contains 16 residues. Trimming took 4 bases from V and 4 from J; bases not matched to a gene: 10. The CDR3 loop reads CASSGSRTRAYNEQFF. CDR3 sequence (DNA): TGTGCCAGCAGTGGTTCGCGGACTAGAGCTTACAATGAGCAGTTCTTC.

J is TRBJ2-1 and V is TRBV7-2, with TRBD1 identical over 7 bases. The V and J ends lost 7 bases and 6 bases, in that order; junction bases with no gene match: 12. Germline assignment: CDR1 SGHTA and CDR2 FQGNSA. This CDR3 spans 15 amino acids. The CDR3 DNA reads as TGTGCCAGCAAAGACAGGGCCGGGTTCGGCAATGAGCAGTTCTTC. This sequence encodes CASKDRAGFGNEQFF. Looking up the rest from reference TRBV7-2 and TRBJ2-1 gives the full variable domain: GAGVSQSPSNKVTEKGKDVELRCDPISGHTALYWYRQSLGQGLEFLIYFQGNSAPDKSGLPSDRFSAERTGGSVSTLTIQRTQQEDSAVYLCASKDRAGFGNEQFFGPGTRLTVL.

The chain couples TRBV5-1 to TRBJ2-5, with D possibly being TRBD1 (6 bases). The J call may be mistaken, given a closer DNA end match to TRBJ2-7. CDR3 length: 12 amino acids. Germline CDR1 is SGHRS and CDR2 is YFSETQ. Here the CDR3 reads CASSQDSYEQYF. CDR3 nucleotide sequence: TGCGCCAGCAGCCAGGACAGTTACGAGCAGTACTTC.

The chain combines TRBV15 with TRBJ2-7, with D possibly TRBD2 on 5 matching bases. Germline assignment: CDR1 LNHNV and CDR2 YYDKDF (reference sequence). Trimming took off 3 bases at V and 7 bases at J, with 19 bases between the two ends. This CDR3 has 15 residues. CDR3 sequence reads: CATSRLTRNGLEQYF. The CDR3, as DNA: TGTGCCACCAGCAGGTTAACTAGAAACGGTTTAGAGCAGTACTTC.

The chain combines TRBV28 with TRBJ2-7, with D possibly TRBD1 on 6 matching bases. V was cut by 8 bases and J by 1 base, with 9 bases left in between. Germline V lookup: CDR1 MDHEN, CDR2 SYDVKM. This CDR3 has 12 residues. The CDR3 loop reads CASGTPSYEQYF. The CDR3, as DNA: TGTGCCAGCGGGACACCTTCCTACGAGCAGTACTTC.

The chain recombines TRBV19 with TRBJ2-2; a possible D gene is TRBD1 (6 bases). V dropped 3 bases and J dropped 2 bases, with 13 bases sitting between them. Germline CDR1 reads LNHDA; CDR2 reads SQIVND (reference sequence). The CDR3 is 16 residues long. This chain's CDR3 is CASSINPRGNTGELFF. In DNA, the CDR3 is TGTGCCAGTAGTATTAATCCCAGGGGTAACACCGGGGAGCTGTTTTTT. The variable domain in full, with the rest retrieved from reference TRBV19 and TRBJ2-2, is DGGITQSPKYLFRKEGQNVTLSCEQNLNHDAMYWYRQDPGQGLRLIYYSQIVNDFQKGDIAEGYSVSREKKESFPLTVTSAQKNPTAFYLCASSINPRGNTGELFFGEGSRLTVL.

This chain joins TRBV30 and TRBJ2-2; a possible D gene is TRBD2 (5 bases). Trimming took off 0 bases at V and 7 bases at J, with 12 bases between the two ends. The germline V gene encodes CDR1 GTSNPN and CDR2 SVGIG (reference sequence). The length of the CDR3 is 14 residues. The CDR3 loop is CAWSVTLAVGELFF. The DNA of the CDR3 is TGTGCCTGGAGTGTAACGCTAGCCGTCGGGGAGCTGTTTTTT.

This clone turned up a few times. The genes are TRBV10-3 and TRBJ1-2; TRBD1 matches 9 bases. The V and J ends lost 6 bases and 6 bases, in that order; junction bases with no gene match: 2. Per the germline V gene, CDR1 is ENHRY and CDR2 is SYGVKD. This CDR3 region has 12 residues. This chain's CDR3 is CAIRDRGDGYTF. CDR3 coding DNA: TGTGCCATCAGGGACAGGGGTGATGGCTACACCTTC.